This TCR beta chain was sequenced for a study of blood T cell repertoires in COVID-19. Assay: immunoSEQ multiplex PCR; the TCRdb copy retains only in-frame clones and omits some. Of around 32,000 clones listed, 85% to 95% were seen once; the top ten hold around 0.92%. The CDR3 loop spans 14 amino acids. V shed 6 bases and J shed 0 bases, with 9 bases lying between them. Germline CDR1 MNHEY, CDR2 SVGEGT. The chain carries TRBV6-2 or TRBV6-3 and TRBJ2-1; D gene unclear. The source is a male donor with active COVID-19. Sequenced: peripheral blood. CDR3 loop: CASSTASSYNEQFF. The CDR3 DNA is TGTGCCAGCAGCACAGCTTCCTCCTACAATGAGCAGTTCTTC.